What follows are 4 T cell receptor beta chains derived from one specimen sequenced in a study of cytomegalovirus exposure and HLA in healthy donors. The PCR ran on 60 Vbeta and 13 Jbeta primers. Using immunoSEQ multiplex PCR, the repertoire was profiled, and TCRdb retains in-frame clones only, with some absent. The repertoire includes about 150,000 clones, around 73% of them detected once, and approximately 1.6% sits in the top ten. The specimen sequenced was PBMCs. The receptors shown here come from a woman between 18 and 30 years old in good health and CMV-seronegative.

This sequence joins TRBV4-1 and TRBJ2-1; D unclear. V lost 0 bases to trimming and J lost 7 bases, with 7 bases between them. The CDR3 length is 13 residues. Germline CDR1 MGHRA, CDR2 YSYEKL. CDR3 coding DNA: TGCGCCAGCAGCCAAGATTTCGAGAATGAGCAGTTCTTC. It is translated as CASSQDFENEQFF.

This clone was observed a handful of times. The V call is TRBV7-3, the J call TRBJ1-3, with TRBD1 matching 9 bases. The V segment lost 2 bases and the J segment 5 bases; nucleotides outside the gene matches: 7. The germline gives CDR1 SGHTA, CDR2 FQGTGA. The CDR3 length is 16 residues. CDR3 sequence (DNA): TGTGCCAGCAGCTTAGGAGGGACAGGGCATAGAAACACCATATATTTT. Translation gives CASSLGGTGHRNTIYF.

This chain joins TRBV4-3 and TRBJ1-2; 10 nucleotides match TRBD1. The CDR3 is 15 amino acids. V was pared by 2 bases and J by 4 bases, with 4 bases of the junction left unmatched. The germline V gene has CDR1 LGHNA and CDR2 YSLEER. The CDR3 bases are TGCGCCAGCAGCCAAACTGACAGGGGGCTCTATGGCTACACCTTC. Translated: CASSQTDRGLYGYTF.

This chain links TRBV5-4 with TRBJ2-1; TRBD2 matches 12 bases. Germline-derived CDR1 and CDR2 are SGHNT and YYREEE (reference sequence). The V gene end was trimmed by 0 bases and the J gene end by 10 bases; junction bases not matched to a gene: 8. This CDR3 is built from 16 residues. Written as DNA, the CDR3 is TGTGCCAGCAGCTTGGACAGGACTAGCGGGAATAGAGAGCAGTTCTTC. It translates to CASSLDRTSGNREQFF. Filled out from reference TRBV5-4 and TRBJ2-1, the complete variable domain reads ETGVTQSPTHLIKTRGQQVTLRCSSQSGHNTVSWYQQALGQGPQFIFQYYREEENGRGNFPPRFSGLQFPNYSSELNVNALELDDSALYLCASSLDRTSGNREQFFGPGTRLTVL.